This entry concerns a single TCR beta chain. What it binds is unknown. The data were obtained in a study of shared clonotypes between healthy human individuals. The wider study: CD8 memory received one plate per donor, CD8 naive two, CD4 memory three and CD4 naive three.

The germline V gene encodes CDR1 SGDLS and CDR2 YYNGEE. The CDR3 loop spans 15 amino acids. V was trimmed by 2 bases and J by 5 bases, leaving 15 bases between them. Whole-study results and caveats: Sorted-subset sequencing, rarefaction showed, was incomplete despite large depth.

Genomic DNA per cell subset filled all wells of several immunoSEQ plates. Sorted subsets were amplified in replicate PCRs using approximately 0.2 ug DNA, around 30,000 T cell genomes. The table came from immunoSEQ multiplex PCR; TCRdb's copy has only in-frame clones and leaves some out. This table holds about 2 million clones, over 85% found once. The source of this sequence is a man aged 18 to 30 in good health. The sequenced sample was naive CD4+ T cells sorted from blood. The sample's subset: CD45RA+ positively selected. The chain combines TRBV9 with TRBJ2-3; perhaps TRBD2 as D (7 bases). In DNA, the CDR3 is TGTGCCAGCAGCGTGAGCGGGACCAGGGGAGATACGCAGTATTTT. Amino acid sequence: CASSVSGTRGDTQYF.